A selection of T cell receptor beta chains follows, all from one sample in a study of T cells in Graves' hyperthyroidism and ophthalmopathy. TCRdb called the multiplex PCR reads again in MiXCR, with one record for every CDR3 protein. The sample lists approximately 720,000 distinct CDR3 sequences, around 20% occurring once. The material sequenced was blood. The receptors here all came from a woman in her forties or fifties with Graves' hyperthyroidism that later progressed to Graves' ophthalmopathy. CDR3s include the opening cysteine and the closing phenylalanine or tryptophan. Where a row states a size, it is once, few, many or the class of an expanded clone; other rows omit it.

clone_size	v_call	j_call	cdr3_aa
many	TRBV20-1	TRBJ2-1	CSASGASGGALNEQFF
many	TRBV5-1	TRBJ2-3	CASSLGGLAGTDTQYF
many	TRBV11-2	TRBJ1-2	CASSPNRQGINGYTF
.	TRBV6-5	TRBJ2-7	CASSYSEVREQYF
.	TRBV7-9	TRBJ1-1	CASSFSLNRAPAEAFF
few	TRBV20-1	TRBJ2-3	CSAIKGHFITDTQYF
many	TRBV5-1	TRBJ1-1	CASSLESTIEAFF
.	TRBV5-6	TRBJ1-6	CASKTTTGNSPLHF
few	TRBV29-1	TRBJ2-3	CSAFAIGDTQYF
.	TRBV4-1	TRBJ2-3	CASSLRRGKNYEADTQYF
many	TRBV5-1	TRBJ2-5	CASSGTSVGETQYF
.	TRBV7-2	TRBJ2-5	CASTYNARGETQYF
many	TRBV7-2	TRBJ2-5	CASSLRLLAGTQETQYF
few	TRBV7-8	TRBJ1-3	CASSSYRVGNTIYF
few	TRBV20-1	TRBJ2-7	CSADPGGYEQYF
.	TRBV6-1	TRBJ1-4	CASRGVGGEKLFF
few	TRBV6-1	TRBJ2-7	CASSVIAGGQAEQYF
few	TRBV7-9	TRBJ1-6	CASSHRDRGFPPLHF
few	TRBV25-1	TRBJ1-5	CASSDSGGNQPQHF
many	TRBV7-6	TRBJ1-1	CASSQAGTRVNTEAFF
.	TRBV6-1	TRBJ2-5	CASRGGYQETQYF
.	TRBV12-5	TRBJ2-5	CASGYGGETQYF
many	TRBV12-3/TRBV12-4	TRBJ1-1	CASSKTGGGSTEAFF
few	TRBV5-5	TRBJ1-6	CASSLAKTAPNSPLHF
few	TRBV5-1	TRBJ1-3	CASSPGGGEDTIYF
few	TRBV7-9	TRBJ1-4	CASSLRVSGPNEKLFF
.	TRBV5-1	TRBJ2-5	CASSFRIDRAQETQYF
few	TRBV3-1	TRBJ2-6	CASSQGGPRESGANVLTF
.	TRBV12-3/TRBV12-4	TRBJ1-1	CASSYPPLNTEAFF
many	TRBV2	TRBJ2-5	CASSGLLYNQETQYF
few	TRBV27	TRBJ1-4	CASSPELNGGLWEKLFF
many	TRBV7-2	TRBJ2-1	CASSPGTHHYNEQFF
.	TRBV19	TRBJ1-4	CASKDRPTTNEKLFF
.	TRBV12-3/TRBV12-4	TRBJ2-5	CASSPPGVAGGLRYF
.	TRBV6-1	TRBJ1-1	CASSDRYYLDAFF
.	TRBV11-2	TRBJ1-2	CASSSLGLANYGYTF
.	TRBV5-1	TRBJ1-1	CASSLARTTLNTEAFF
many	TRBV2	TRBJ1-4	CASKEGAVEKLFF
many	TRBV20-1	TRBJ1-5	CSAISPMNNQPQHF
few	TRBV5-1	TRBJ2-3	CASSGQPSTDTQYF
few	TRBV4-1	TRBJ1-4	CASTRDSREKLFF
few	TRBV15	TRBJ1-5	CATGTGVSNQPQHF